Listed below are T cell receptor beta chains from one sample, sequenced in a study of CD8+ T cells in alopecia areata. Data came from immunoSEQ multiplex PCR; TCRdb stores just in-frame clones and leaves some out. The sample yields more than 110,000 clones, 45% to 60% seen once. The sequencing used CD8+ T cells sorted from blood, collected at week 4, from a patient treated with tofacitinib. These receptors were collected from a human donor with alopecia areata. Each CDR3 is given with its conserved first and last residue. D genes are given only for firm matches. Clone size is not always given. Where it is, it says once, few, many or a class for expanded clones.

TGCAGCCTTGCAACTAGCGGGGAGTACAATGAGCAGTTCTTC,CSLATSGEYNEQFF,TRBD2,TRBV29-1,TRBJ2-1,.
TGTGCCACCAGCACCCCGTTAACGACGAGCAACTATGGCTACACCTTC,CATSTPLTTSNYGYTF,.,TRBV15,TRBJ1-2,.
TGCGCCAGCAGCGGGACTAGCGGCGAGCAGTACTTC,CASSGTSGEQYF,TRBD2,TRBV5-1,TRBJ2-7,once
TGTGCCAGCAGCTTAGACAGGGACACTGAAGCTTTCTTT,CASSLDRDTEAFF,.,TRBV7-6,TRBJ1-1,few
TGCAGCGTTGAAGGCCTGTTCTATGGCTACACCTTC,CSVEGLFYGYTF,.,TRBV29-1,TRBJ1-2,.
TGTGCCAGCAGCCAAGAGATGGGGGTTAATTCACCCCTCCACTTT,CASSQEMGVNSPLHF,.,TRBV4-2,TRBJ1-6,once
TGCGCCAGCAGCCCGGGGCGCGGGGCCCACTATGGCTACACCTTC,CASSPGRGAHYGYTF,.,TRBV4-1,TRBJ1-2,.
TGTGCCAGCAGTGACAGAAACCTGAACACTGAAGCTTTCTTT,CASSDRNLNTEAFF,.,TRBV2,TRBJ1-1,.
TGCGCCAGCAGCTGGGACATAGATCAGCCCCAGCATTTT,CASSWDIDQPQHF,.,TRBV5-1,TRBJ1-5,.
TGCAGCGGGACACAGGGGGCCACAGATACGCAGTATTTT,CSGTQGATDTQYF,TRBD1,TRBV29-1,TRBJ2-3,few
TGTGCCGCGGGGGGGCCTTTCTTT,CAAGGPFF,.,TRBV30,TRBJ1-1,.
TGTGCCTGGAGCGCTGGGATCACCGGGGAGCTGTTTTTT,CAWSAGITGELFF,.,TRBV30,TRBJ2-2,few
TGTGCCAGCAGCCCCGGACAGGGAGAAGGCTACGAGCAGTACTTC,CASSPGQGEGYEQYF,TRBD1,TRBV7-6,TRBJ2-7,few
TGTGCCTGGAGTGTAAGCTTGGACAGCACTGAAGCTTTCTTT,CAWSVSLDSTEAFF,.,TRBV30,TRBJ1-1,.
TGCAGCGTTGAAGACCCCGGACAGGAAGAGACCCAGTACTTC,CSVEDPGQEETQYF,TRBD1,TRBV29-1,TRBJ2-5,.
TGTGCCAGCAGAACAGGGGGCAAATCACCCCTCCACTTT,CASRTGGKSPLHF,TRBD1,TRBV27,TRBJ1-6,.
TGCAGCGTTGTCTTTGGCAAGGGGCCGGGCTACACCTTC,CSVVFGKGPGYTF,.,TRBV29-1,TRBJ1-2,.
TGTGCCAGCAGCTGGACGGACTCCTACGAGCAGTACTTC,CASSWTDSYEQYF,.,TRBV25-1,TRBJ2-7,.
TGTGCCAGCAGCTCCCCGGCAGAGACCCAGTACTTC,CASSSPAETQYF,.,TRBV13,TRBJ2-5,once
TGTGCCAGCAGCTTAGCGGGGGTAGACCCGAATTCACCCCTCCACTTT,CASSLAGVDPNSPLHF,.,TRBV7-9,TRBJ1-6,.
TGCAGCGTTGGAGCCGGACTAGCGGGGGGAGGGAATGAGCAGTTCTTC,CSVGAGLAGGGNEQFF,TRBD2,TRBV29-1,TRBJ2-1,few
TGTGCCAGCAGTCCTAACAGGGCCTATGGCTACACCTTC,CASSPNRAYGYTF,.,TRBV6-6,TRBJ1-2,few
TGTGCCAGCAGTTACTCACAGCTTAATTCACCCCTCCACTTT,CASSYSQLNSPLHF,.,TRBV6-6,TRBJ1-6,.
TGTGCCAGCAGCGCAGGGGGGGACGAGCAGTACTTC,CASSAGGDEQYF,.,TRBV9,TRBJ2-7,.
TGTGCCAGCAGCGTAGGCGACAGGGGTTACGAGCAGTACTTC,CASSVGDRGYEQYF,TRBD1,TRBV9,TRBJ2-7,.
TGTGCCAGCAGTCTCTCCGGACAGGGGAACACCTTC,CASSLSGQGNTF,TRBD1,TRBV6-6,TRBJ1-2,.
TGTGCCAGCAGTTACGGACCTAGCAATCAGCCCCAGCATTTT,CASSYGPSNQPQHF,.,TRBV6-5,TRBJ1-5,once
TGTGCCTGGAGCGTTACAGCCTCCGGGGAGCTGTTTTTT,CAWSVTASGELFF,.,TRBV30,TRBJ2-2,.